This T cell receptor (beta chain) was recovered during a study of T cells of healthy individuals. This CDR3 has 12 residues. Trimming took 4 bases from V and 8 from J, leaving 12 bases between them. Germline CDR1 is DFQATT and CDR2 is SNEGSKA (reference sequence). This clonotype was counted only a few times. Using its own MiXCR run on the 5' RACE reads, TCRdb lists one record per CDR3 protein. The table lists over 95,000 distinct CDR3 sequences, approximately 15% of them singletons, with 6.2% in the top ten. The chain links TRBV20-1 to TRBJ2-1; D is perhaps TRBD1 (6 bases). The clonotype originates from a human donor in good health. CDR3 nucleotides: TGCAGTGCTACCACAGGGATGGATGAGCAGTTCTTC. This encodes CSATTGMDEQFF.